The text below deals with one TCR beta chain. At one of its ends the junction is not consistent with the germline gene, which may arise from a read error. TCRdb independently ran MiXCR on the PCR reads; one entry per CDR3 protein. Altogether some 25,000 distinct CDR3 sequences are present, 53% being singletons, with the ten largest covering 40% to 50%. Donors had localized lung adenocarcinoma, a non-small cell lung cancer. This record comes from a study of CD4 and CD8 cells across lung adenocarcinoma regions. CDR1 and CDR2 from the germline V gene are MRHNA and SNTAGT. CDR3 size: 14 residues. The source of this sequence is a male donor with lung adenocarcinoma. The CD4 and CD8 labels of this study may be unreliable. V and J are TRBV6-4 and TRBJ2-4; D is possibly TRBD1 or TRBD2 (5 bases each). The source material was CD8+ T cells from the center of a lung tumor. The CDR3 protein is CASTGQGATNTQYF. CDR3 bases: TGTGCCAGCACGGGGCAGGGAGCCACAAACACTCAGTACTTT.